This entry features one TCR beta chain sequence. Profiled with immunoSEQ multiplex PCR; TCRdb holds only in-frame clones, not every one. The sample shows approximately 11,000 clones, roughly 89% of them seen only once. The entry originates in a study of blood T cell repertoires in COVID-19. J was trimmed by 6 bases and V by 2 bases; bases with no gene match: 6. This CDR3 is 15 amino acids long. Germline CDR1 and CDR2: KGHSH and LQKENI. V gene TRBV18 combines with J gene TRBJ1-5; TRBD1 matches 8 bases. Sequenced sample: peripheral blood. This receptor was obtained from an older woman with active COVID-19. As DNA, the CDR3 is TGTGCCAGCTCACCAGGACAGGGCGCCGGTCAGCCCCAGCATTTT. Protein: CASSPGQGAGQPQHF.